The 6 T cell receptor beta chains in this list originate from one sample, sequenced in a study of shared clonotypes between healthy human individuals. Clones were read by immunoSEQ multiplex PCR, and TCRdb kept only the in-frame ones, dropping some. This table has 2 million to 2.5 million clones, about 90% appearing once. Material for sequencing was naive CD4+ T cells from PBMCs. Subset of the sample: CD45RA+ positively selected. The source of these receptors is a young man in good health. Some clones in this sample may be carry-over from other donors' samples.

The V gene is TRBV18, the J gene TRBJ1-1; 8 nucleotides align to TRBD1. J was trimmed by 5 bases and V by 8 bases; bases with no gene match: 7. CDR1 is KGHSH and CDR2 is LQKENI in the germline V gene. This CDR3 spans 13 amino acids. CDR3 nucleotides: TGTGCCAGCAGTACAGGGGGTAGTACTGAAGCTTTCTTT. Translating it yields CASSTGGSTEAFF.

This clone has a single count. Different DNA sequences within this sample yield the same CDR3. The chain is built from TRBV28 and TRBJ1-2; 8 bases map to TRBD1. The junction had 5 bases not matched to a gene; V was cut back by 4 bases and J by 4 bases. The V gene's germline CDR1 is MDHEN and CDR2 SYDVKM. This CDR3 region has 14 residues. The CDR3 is CASSSGQGTYGYTF. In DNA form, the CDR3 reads TGTGCCAGCAGTTCCGGACAGGGTACCTATGGCTACACCTTC.

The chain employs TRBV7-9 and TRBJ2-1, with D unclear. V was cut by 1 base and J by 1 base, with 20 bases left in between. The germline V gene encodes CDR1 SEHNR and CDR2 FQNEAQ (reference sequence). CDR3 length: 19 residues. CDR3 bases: TGTGCCAGCAGCTTAGACTTCTCGTCCCCGCGACCGTCCTACAATGAGCAGTTCTTC. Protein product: CASSLDFSSPRPSYNEQFF.

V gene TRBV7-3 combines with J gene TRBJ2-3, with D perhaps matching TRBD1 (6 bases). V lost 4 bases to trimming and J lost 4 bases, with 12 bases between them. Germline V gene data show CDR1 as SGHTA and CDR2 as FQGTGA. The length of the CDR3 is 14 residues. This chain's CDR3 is CASSSTGNPDTQYF. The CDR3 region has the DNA TGTGCCAGCAGCTCCACAGGGAATCCAGATACGCAGTATTTT.

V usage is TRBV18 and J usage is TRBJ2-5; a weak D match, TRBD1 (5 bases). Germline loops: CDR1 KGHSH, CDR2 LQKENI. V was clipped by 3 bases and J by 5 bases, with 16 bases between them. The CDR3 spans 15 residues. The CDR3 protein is CASSPLDTPGETQYF. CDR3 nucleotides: TGTGCCAGCTCACCCCTGGACACCCCCGGGGAGACCCAGTACTTC.

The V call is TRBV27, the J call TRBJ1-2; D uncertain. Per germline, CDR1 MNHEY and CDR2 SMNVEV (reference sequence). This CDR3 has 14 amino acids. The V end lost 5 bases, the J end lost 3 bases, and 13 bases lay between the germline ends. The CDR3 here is CASSVRVGYYGYTF. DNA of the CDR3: TGTGCCAGCAGTGTGAGGGTAGGGTACTATGGCTACACCTTC.